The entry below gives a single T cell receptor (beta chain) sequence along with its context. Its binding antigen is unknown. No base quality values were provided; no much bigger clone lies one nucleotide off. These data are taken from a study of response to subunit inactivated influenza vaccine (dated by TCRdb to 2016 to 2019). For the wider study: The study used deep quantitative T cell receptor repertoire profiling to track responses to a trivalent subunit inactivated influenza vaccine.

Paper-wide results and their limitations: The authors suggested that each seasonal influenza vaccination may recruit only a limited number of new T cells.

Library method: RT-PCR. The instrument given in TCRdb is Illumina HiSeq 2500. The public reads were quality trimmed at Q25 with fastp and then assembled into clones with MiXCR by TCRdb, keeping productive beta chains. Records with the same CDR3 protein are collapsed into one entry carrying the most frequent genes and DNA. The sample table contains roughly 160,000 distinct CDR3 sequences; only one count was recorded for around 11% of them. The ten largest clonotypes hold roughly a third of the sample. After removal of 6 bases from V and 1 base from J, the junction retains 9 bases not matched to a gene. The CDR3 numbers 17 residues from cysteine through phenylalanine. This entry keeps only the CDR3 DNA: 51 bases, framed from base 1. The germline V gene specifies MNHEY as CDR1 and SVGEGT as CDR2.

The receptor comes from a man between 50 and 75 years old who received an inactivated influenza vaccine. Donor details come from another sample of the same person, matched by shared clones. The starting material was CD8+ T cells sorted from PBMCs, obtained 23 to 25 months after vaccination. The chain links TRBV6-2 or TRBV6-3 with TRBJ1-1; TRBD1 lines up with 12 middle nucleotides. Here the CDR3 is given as CASRYPGTGGANTEAFF. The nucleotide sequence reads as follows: TGTGCCAGCAGGTACCCCGGGACAGGGGGCGCGAACACTGAAGCTTTCTTT.